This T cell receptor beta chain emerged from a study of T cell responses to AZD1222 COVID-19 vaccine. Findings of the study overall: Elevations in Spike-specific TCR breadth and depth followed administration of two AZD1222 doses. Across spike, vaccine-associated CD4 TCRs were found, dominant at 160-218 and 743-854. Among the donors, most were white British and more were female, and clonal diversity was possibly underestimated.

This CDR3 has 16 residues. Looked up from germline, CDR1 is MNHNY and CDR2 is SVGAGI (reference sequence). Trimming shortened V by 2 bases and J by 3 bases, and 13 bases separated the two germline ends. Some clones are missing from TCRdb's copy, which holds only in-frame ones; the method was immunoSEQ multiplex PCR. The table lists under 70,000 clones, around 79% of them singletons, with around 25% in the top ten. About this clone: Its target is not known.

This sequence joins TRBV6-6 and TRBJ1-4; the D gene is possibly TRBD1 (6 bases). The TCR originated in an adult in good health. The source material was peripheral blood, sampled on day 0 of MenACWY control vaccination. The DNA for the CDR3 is TGTGCCAGCAGTTACAGTAGGGGGAAAGCTAATGAAAAACTGTTTTTT. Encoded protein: CASSYSRGKANEKLFF.